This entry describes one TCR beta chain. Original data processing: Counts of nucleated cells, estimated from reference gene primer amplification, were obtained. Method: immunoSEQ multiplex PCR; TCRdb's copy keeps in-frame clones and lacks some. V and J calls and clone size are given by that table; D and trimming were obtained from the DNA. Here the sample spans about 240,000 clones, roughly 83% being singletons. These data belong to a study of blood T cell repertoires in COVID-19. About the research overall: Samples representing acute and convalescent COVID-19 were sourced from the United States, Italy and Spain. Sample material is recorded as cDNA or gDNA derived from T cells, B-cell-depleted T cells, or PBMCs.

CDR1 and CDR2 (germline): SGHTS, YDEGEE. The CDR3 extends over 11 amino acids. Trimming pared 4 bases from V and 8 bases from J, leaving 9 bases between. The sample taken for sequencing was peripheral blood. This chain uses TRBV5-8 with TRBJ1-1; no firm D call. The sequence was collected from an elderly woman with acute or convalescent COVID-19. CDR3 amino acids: CASSKRTEAFF. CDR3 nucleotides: TGTGCCAGCAGCAAGCGTACCGAAGCTTTCTTT.